These T cell receptor beta chains were read from a single sample in a study of blood T cell repertoires in COVID-19. Data came from immunoSEQ multiplex PCR; TCRdb stores just in-frame clones and leaves some out. The data hold some 290,000 clones, with under 90% observed a single time. Sequenced material: peripheral blood. The receptor source for this set is a woman younger than 45 with COVID-19, enrolled during active disease. Each CDR3 is given with its conserved first and last residue.

v_gene: TRBV9; len: 19; j_gene: TRBJ1-1; CDR3aa: CASSGTGGEGGALNTEAFF
v_gene: TRBV4-2; len: 13; j_gene: TRBJ1-1; CDR3aa: CASKGQVNTEAFF
v_gene: TRBV5-1; len: 18; j_gene: TRBJ2-3; CDR3aa: CASSGTGKLAGAADTQYF
v_gene: TRBV28; len: 15; j_gene: TRBJ1-4; CDR3aa: CASSLSRGEREKLFF
v_gene: TRBV5-1; len: 15; j_gene: TRBJ2-2; CDR3aa: CASSGTGGNTGELFF
v_gene: TRBV12-2; len: 18; j_gene: TRBJ2-3; CDR3aa: CASRPGASGRTRADTQYF
v_gene: TRBV9; len: 15; j_gene: TRBJ1-3; CDR3aa: CASKPGTDGLSTIYF
v_gene: TRBV9; len: 16; j_gene: TRBJ2-2; CDR3aa: CASSAGLAANTGELFF
v_gene: TRBV5-1; len: 16; j_gene: TRBJ2-7; CDR3aa: CASSLEGARASHEQYF
v_gene: TRBV12-3/TRBV12-4; len: 13; j_gene: TRBJ1-2; CDR3aa: CASSFSRESGYTF
v_gene: TRBV18; len: 14; j_gene: TRBJ1-5; CDR3aa: CASSPSREGQPQHF
v_gene: TRBV11-3; len: 16; j_gene: TRBJ2-3; CDR3aa: CASSYGSGRHTDTQYF
v_gene: TRBV19; len: 18; j_gene: TRBJ2-6; CDR3aa: CASSIGWAGDSGANVLTF
v_gene: TRBV7-6; len: 16; j_gene: TRBJ2-7; CDR3aa: CASSSHGTSGGYEQYF
v_gene: TRBV28; len: 12; j_gene: TRBJ1-1; CDR3aa: CARRQRGTEAFF
v_gene: TRBV6-5; len: 16; j_gene: TRBJ1-1; CDR3aa: CASSSLTPDRDTEAFF
v_gene: TRBV11-3; len: 15; j_gene: TRBJ2-2; CDR3aa: CASSLDRLSAGELFF
v_gene: TRBV30; len: 14; j_gene: TRBJ1-2; CDR3aa: CAWSVTGYYYGYTF
v_gene: TRBV3-1/TRBV3-2; len: 14; j_gene: TRBJ1-4; CDR3aa: CASRGSQGFEKLFF
v_gene: TRBV4-1; len: 15; j_gene: TRBJ1-2; CDR3aa: CASSQVTDRGEGYTF
v_gene: TRBV4-1; len: 17; j_gene: TRBJ2-1; CDR3aa: CASSQVGPGGERNEQFF
v_gene: TRBV3-1/TRBV3-2; len: 15; j_gene: TRBJ2-7; CDR3aa: CASSLRDRGLEEQYF
v_gene: TRBV19; len: 16; j_gene: TRBJ2-6; CDR3aa: CASRVDSRSGANVLTF
v_gene: TRBV7-2; len: 16; j_gene: TRBJ1-2; CDR3aa: CASSLGWDSAYYGYTF
v_gene: TRBV5-4; len: 16; j_gene: TRBJ2-5; CDR3aa: CASSPPPGGDQETQYF
v_gene: TRBV19; len: 12; j_gene: TRBJ2-7; CDR3aa: CASSIGQGEQYF
v_gene: TRBV5-1; len: 15; j_gene: TRBJ2-4; CDR3aa: CASSDRTSGTDIQYF
v_gene: TRBV4-1; len: 15; j_gene: TRBJ1-2; CDR3aa: CASSQVDRHNYGYTF
v_gene: TRBV28; len: 14; j_gene: TRBJ1-1; CDR3aa: CASSLLAVNTEAFF
v_gene: TRBV9; len: 14; j_gene: TRBJ2-3; CDR3aa: CASSVAVSTDTQYF
v_gene: TRBV28; len: 12; j_gene: TRBJ1-2; CDR3aa: CASVALIGGYTF
v_gene: TRBV29-1; len: 15; j_gene: TRBJ1-1; CDR3aa: CSVGGRTGAYTEAFF
v_gene: TRBV11-2; len: 16; j_gene: TRBJ2-4; CDR3aa: CASSQSSGETKNIQYF
v_gene: TRBV6-6; len: 16; j_gene: TRBJ2-3; CDR3aa: CASSLQGITSTDTQYF
v_gene: TRBV4-2; len: 17; j_gene: TRBJ1-6; CDR3aa: CASSQELGQRVNSPLHF
v_gene: TRBV12-5; len: 15; j_gene: TRBJ2-4; CDR3aa: CASGLVAGGKDIQYF
v_gene: TRBV5-5; len: 15; j_gene: TRBJ2-7; CDR3aa: CASSLDGGRADEQYF
v_gene: TRBV4-2; len: 15; j_gene: TRBJ1-5; CDR3aa: CASSQGGYSNQPQHF
v_gene: TRBV27; len: 13; j_gene: TRBJ1-1; CDR3aa: CASSWTANTEAFF
v_gene: TRBV5-1; len: 15; j_gene: TRBJ2-1; CDR3aa: CASSPSGSTSREQFF
v_gene: TRBV5-5; len: 15; j_gene: TRBJ1-2; CDR3aa: CASSQTVAQNYGYTF
v_gene: TRBV30; len: 14; j_gene: TRBJ1-1; CDR3aa: CAWSVEMMNTEAFF
v_gene: TRBV12-3/TRBV12-4; len: 12; j_gene: TRBJ2-1; CDR3aa: CASSLAPSVQFF